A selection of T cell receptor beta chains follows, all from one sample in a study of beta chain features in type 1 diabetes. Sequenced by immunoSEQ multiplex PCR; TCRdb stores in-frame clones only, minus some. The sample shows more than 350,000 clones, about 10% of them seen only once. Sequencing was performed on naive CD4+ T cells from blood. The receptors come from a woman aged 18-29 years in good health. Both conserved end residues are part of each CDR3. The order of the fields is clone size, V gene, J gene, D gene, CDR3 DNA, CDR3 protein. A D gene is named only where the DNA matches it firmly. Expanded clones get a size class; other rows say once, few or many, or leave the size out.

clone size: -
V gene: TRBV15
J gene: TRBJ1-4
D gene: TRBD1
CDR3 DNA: TGTGCCACCAGCAGCCGGACAGGGGCTAATGAAAAACTGTTTTTT
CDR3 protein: CATSSRTGANEKLFF

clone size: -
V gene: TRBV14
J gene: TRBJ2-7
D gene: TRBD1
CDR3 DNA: TGTGCCAGCAGCCAAGTATCTTTAAAGGGACAGGGGGCCAACGAGCAGTACTTC
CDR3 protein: CASSQVSLKGQGANEQYF

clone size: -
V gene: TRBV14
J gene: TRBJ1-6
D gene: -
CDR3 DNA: TGTGCCAGCAGCGGGGATAGTAATTCACCCCTCCACTTT
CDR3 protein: CASSGDSNSPLHF

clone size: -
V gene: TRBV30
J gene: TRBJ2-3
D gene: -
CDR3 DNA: TGTGCCTGGAGTGTCGAGCGCCCTAGCACAGATACGCAGTATTTT
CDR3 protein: CAWSVERPSTDTQYF

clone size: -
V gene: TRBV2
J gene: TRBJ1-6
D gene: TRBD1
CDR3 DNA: TGTGCCAGCAGTTACAGGGGTCTAGGCTCACCCCTCCACTTT
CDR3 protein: CASSYRGLGSPLHF

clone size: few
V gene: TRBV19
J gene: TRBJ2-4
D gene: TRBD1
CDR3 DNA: TGTGCCACCGACACAGGGGTCCTAGCCAAAAACATTCAGTACTTC
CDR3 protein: CATDTGVLAKNIQYF

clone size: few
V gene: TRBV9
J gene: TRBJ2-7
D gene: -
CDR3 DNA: TGTGCCAGCAGCGTAGGCGAGGAGCCCTACGAGCAGTACTTC
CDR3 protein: CASSVGEEPYEQYF

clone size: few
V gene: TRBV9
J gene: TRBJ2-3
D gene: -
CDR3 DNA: TGTGCCAGCAGCGTAGGGGGGGTCTTAGATACGCAGTATTTT
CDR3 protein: CASSVGGVLDTQYF

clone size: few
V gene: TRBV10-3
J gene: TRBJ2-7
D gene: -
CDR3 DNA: TGTGCCATCAGTGCAGCCTACGAGCAGTACTTC
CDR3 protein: CAISAAYEQYF

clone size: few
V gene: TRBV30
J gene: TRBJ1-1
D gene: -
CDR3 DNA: TGTGCCTGGACCTCAAGAACTGAAGCTTTCTTT
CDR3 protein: CAWTSRTEAFF

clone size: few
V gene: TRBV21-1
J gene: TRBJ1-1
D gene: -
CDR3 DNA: TGTGCCAGCAGCAAAGCGGGACAGAGGAACACTGAAGCTTTCTTT
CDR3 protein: CASSKAGQRNTEAFF

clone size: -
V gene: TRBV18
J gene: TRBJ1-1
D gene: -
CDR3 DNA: TGTGCCAGCTCACCAGGGGGGCACACTGAAGCTTTCTTT
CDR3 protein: CASSPGGHTEAFF

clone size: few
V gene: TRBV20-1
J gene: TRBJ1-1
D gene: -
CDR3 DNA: TGCAGTGCTCTGGGTACTGAAGCTTTCTTT
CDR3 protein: CSALGTEAFF

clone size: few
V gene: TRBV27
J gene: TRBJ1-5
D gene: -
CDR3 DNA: TGTGCCAGCAGTCCCCAGGGGCTTGAGCCCCAGCATTTT
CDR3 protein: CASSPQGLEPQHF

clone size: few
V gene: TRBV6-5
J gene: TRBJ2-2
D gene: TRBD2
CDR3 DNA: TGTGCCAGCAGAAGCGGGAGGTCGGAGCTGTTTTTT
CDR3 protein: CASRSGRSELFF

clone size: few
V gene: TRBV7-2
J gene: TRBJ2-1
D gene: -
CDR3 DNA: TGTGCCAGCAGCTTAATGGTGGGAGCGACAAGGAATGAGCAGTTCTTC
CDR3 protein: CASSLMVGATRNEQFF

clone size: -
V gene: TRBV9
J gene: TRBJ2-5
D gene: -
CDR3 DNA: TGTGCCAGCAGCGTTCGGGGTCAAGAGACCCAGTACTTC
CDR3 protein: CASSVRGQETQYF

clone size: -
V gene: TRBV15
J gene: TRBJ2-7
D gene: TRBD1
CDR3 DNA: TGTGCCACCCGGACAGGTGGCGGTGCCTACGAGCAGTACTTC
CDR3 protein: CATRTGGGAYEQYF

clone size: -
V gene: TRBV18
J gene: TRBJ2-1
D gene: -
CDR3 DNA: TGTGCCAGCTCACCACAGGGCGGCAATGAGCAGTTCTTC
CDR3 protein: CASSPQGGNEQFF

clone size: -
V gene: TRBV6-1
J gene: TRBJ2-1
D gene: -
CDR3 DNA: TGTGCCAGCAGTGAACAGAAGACTAGATACAATGAGCAGTTCTTC
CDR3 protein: CASSEQKTRYNEQFF

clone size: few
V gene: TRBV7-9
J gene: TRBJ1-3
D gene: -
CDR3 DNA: TGTGCCAGCAGCATGAACTCTGGAAACACCATATATTTT
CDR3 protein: CASSMNSGNTIYF

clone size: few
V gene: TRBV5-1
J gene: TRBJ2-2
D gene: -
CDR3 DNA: TGCGCCAGCAGCTTAGGGATGGCCGGGGAGCTGTTTTTT
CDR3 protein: CASSLGMAGELFF

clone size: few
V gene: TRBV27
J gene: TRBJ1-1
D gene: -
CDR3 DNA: TGTGCCAGCAGTCTCCCTGGGACTGAAGCTTTCTTT
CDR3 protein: CASSLPGTEAFF

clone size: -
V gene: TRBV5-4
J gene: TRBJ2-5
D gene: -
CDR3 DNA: TGTGCCAGCAGCTTGGAACGGGCCGTCCAAGAGACCCAGTACTTC
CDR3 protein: CASSLERAVQETQYF

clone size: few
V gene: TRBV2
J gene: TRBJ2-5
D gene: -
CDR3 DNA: TGTGCCAGCAGTGCCGGCAGACAACCACAAGAGACCCAGTACTTC
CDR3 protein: CASSAGRQPQETQYF

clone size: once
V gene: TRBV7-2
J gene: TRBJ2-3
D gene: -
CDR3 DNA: TGTGCCAGCAGCTTAGGGGGAAGACGGTGGACAGATACGCAGTATTTT
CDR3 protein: CASSLGGRRWTDTQYF

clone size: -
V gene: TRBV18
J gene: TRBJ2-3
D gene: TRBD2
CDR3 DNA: TGTGCCAGCTCCGGACTAGCGGGGGCTCCTAGCACAGATACGCAGTATTTT
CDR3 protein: CASSGLAGAPSTDTQYF